A selection of T cell receptor beta chains follows, all from one sample in a study of T cell changes during pregnancy in multiple sclerosis. Repertoires were generated with immunoSEQ multiplex PCR, while TCRdb's copy carries only in-frame clones and drops some. The profile covers 95,000 to 100,000 clones, with more than 85% appearing a single time and over 3% taken by the ten largest. This sample comprised peripheral blood, obtained in the second trimester of pregnancy. The receptors derive from a female donor with multiple sclerosis, enrolled in a pregnancy study. Both conserved end residues are trimmed from each CDR3.

TRBV18	17	TRBJ2-1	ASSPQDQWLAAQDNEQF
TRBV28	14	TRBJ1-5	ASSPTLGQANQPQH
TRBV2	11	TRBJ1-1	ASSEARGGWAF
TRBV9	14	TRBJ2-3	ASSPPSGRVADTQY
TRBV19	14	TRBJ2-1	ASSTPTGSSYNEQF
TRBV7-6	13	TRBJ2-7	ASSSGTGSSYEQY
TRBV29-1	12	TRBJ2-3	SVGLAGVTDTQY
TRBV28	14	TRBJ2-7	VLVHTQGAVIYEQY
TRBV5-4	12	TRBJ2-2	ASSTGYVSGELF
TRBV29-1	14	TRBJ1-2	SVEGTGLPSNYGYT
TRBV5-5	12	TRBJ2-6	ASTLGAGANVLT
TRBV9	13	TRBJ1-4	ASSQSGTTNEKLF
TRBV5-1	12	TRBJ2-7	ASSLGGFGYEQY
TRBV28	10	TRBJ1-5	ASDTGYQPQH
TRBV28	13	TRBJ1-2	ASSLTGPGDYGYT
TRBV5-1	15	TRBJ2-3	ASSLYRGSGSTDTQY
TRBV4-1	16	TRBJ1-2	ASRAQSGTAPAIYGYT
TRBV5-6	14	TRBJ2-7	ASSPGVAGSTYEQY
TRBV19	10	TRBJ2-1	ASRSPYNEQF
TRBV6-4	9	TRBJ2-7	ASSDERSQY
TRBV28	12	TRBJ1-1	ASSLRVTGTEAF
TRBV27	10	TRBJ2-3	ASRGRVDTQY
TRBV25-1	10	TRBJ2-7	ASSEWPYEQY
TRBV2	9	TRBJ1-2	ASRRSYGYT
TRBV28	14	TRBJ1-5	ASSLSRPMGNQPQH
TRBV19	11	TRBJ1-1	ASRPEDRGEAF
TRBV19	14	TRBJ2-7	ASSIGPGTATYEQY
TRBV7-9	12	TRBJ1-1	ASSPEGVTFEAF
TRBV6-6	12	TRBJ1-2	ASSYGGSSSGYT
TRBV7-3	15	TRBJ2-1	ASSSTGDRGRGGEQF
TRBV7-6	15	TRBJ2-7	ASSLGGGITESYEQY
TRBV29-1	8	TRBJ1-3	SVGEDTIY
TRBV5-1	13	TRBJ2-2	ASRWTGGNTGELF
TRBV13	13	TRBJ1-2	ASSLEQNSNYGYT
TRBV28	13	TRBJ1-5	ASSRGQHSNQPQH
TRBV4-2	13	TRBJ2-1	ASSQGLAGGREQF
TRBV6-5	12	TRBJ2-3	ASSFGTITDTQY
TRBV5-8	13	TRBJ2-7	ASSLRGTSSYEQY